This is a list of T cell receptor beta chains from one sample in a study of OX40 agonist ivuxolimab in advanced cancers. Repertoires were generated with immunoSEQ multiplex PCR, while TCRdb's copy carries only in-frame clones and drops some. The sample holds 65,000 to 95,000 clones, about 92% seen once. Material: CD4+ or CD8+ T cells sorted from blood, obtained in a trial of the OX40 agonist ivuxolimab. These receptors all stem from an adult with an advanced solid tumor such as melanoma, head and neck, liver or kidney cancer. Both conserved end residues are part of each CDR3. Fields, in order: clone size, D gene, J gene, V gene, CDR3 protein, CDR3 DNA. A D gene is named only where the DNA matches it firmly. Only some rows state a clone size, as once, few, many or a class for expanded clones.

abundance: .; d_gene: .; j_gene: TRBJ2-7; v_gene: TRBV28; CDR3aa: CASSLYYAYEQYF; CDR3nt: TGTGCCAGCAGTTTGTATTACGCTTACGAGCAGTACTTC
abundance: few; d_gene: .; j_gene: TRBJ2-1; v_gene: TRBV19; CDR3aa: CASSIFLPPTGNEQFF; CDR3nt: TGTGCCAGTAGTATTTTCTTGCCCCCTACGGGCAATGAGCAGTTCTTC
abundance: .; d_gene: .; j_gene: TRBJ1-3; v_gene: TRBV30; CDR3aa: CAWSVLPTGVGNTIYF; CDR3nt: TGTGCCTGGAGTGTACTCCCGACCGGGGTTGGAAACACCATATATTTT
abundance: .; d_gene: .; j_gene: TRBJ2-2; v_gene: TRBV14; CDR3aa: CASSQGWGAPGELFF; CDR3nt: TGTGCCAGCAGCCAAGGGTGGGGCGCCCCCGGGGAGCTGTTTTTT
abundance: .; d_gene: .; j_gene: TRBJ1-5; v_gene: TRBV12-2; CDR3aa: CASRFPDRDGNQPQHF; CDR3nt: TGTGCAAGTCGCTTTCCGGACAGGGATGGCAATCAGCCCCAGCATTTT
abundance: few; d_gene: TRBD1; j_gene: TRBJ1-1; v_gene: TRBV6-1; CDR3aa: CASSLTGPEAFF; CDR3nt: TGTGCCAGCAGTCTGACAGGGCCCGAAGCTTTCTTT
abundance: .; d_gene: TRBD1; j_gene: TRBJ2-6; v_gene: TRBV19; CDR3aa: CASSIQVGTAFPSPSGANVLTF; CDR3nt: TGTGCCAGTAGTATCCAGGTTGGGACAGCTTTTCCTAGCCCCTCTGGGGCCAACGTCCTGACTTTC
abundance: .; d_gene: .; j_gene: TRBJ2-2; v_gene: TRBV5-1; CDR3aa: CASSFQTGSNTGELFF; CDR3nt: TGCGCCAGCAGCTTCCAGACAGGTTCGAACACCGGGGAGCTGTTTTTT
abundance: .; d_gene: TRBD1; j_gene: TRBJ1-2; v_gene: TRBV7-8; CDR3aa: CASSPAGTGGGYTF; CDR3nt: TGTGCCAGCAGCCCGGCCGGGACAGGGGGTGGCTACACCTTC
abundance: .; d_gene: .; j_gene: TRBJ2-1; v_gene: TRBV28; CDR3aa: CASSLNGFYQFF; CDR3nt: TGTGCCAGCAGCCTAAACGGGTTTTATCAGTTCTTC
abundance: .; d_gene: TRBD1; j_gene: TRBJ2-5; v_gene: TRBV27; CDR3aa: CASSSSGTGVGTQYF; CDR3nt: TGTGCCAGCAGTTCGTCCGGGACAGGGGTAGGGACCCAGTACTTC
abundance: .; d_gene: TRBD1; j_gene: TRBJ1-5; v_gene: TRBV30; CDR3aa: CAWSGTGDQPQHF; CDR3nt: TGTGCCTGGAGTGGGACAGGGGATCAGCCCCAGCATTTT
abundance: .; d_gene: .; j_gene: TRBJ1-5; v_gene: TRBV6-1; CDR3aa: CASSEASGGTFNQPQHF; CDR3nt: TGTGCCAGCAGTGAAGCAAGTGGGGGCACCTTCAATCAGCCCCAGCATTTT
abundance: .; d_gene: .; j_gene: TRBJ1-1; v_gene: TRBV5-1; CDR3aa: CASSWGAQAPNTEAFF; CDR3nt: TGCGCCAGCAGCTGGGGAGCACAGGCCCCGAACACTGAAGCTTTCTTT
abundance: .; d_gene: .; j_gene: TRBJ1-1; v_gene: TRBV16; CDR3aa: CASSPRGFTEAFF; CDR3nt: TGTGCCAGCAGCCCCAGGGGATTCACTGAAGCTTTCTTT
abundance: .; d_gene: .; j_gene: TRBJ1-4; v_gene: TRBV21-1; CDR3aa: CASSKGGGATNEKLFF; CDR3nt: TGTGCCAGCAGCAAAGGCGGTGGGGCAACTAATGAAAAACTGTTTTTT
abundance: .; d_gene: .; j_gene: TRBJ2-7; v_gene: TRBV5-1; CDR3aa: CASKVGQSSYEQYF; CDR3nt: TGCGCCAGCAAAGTGGGACAAAGCTCCTACGAGCAGTACTTC
abundance: .; d_gene: TRBD1; j_gene: TRBJ2-7; v_gene: TRBV19; CDR3aa: CASSIGGTGTYEQYF; CDR3nt: TGTGCCAGTAGTATAGGAGGGACAGGTACCTACGAGCAGTACTTC
abundance: once; d_gene: .; j_gene: TRBJ2-3; v_gene: TRBV5-1; CDR3aa: CASSLGTSGDTQYF; CDR3nt: TGCGCCAGCAGCTTGGGGACGTCTGGCGATACGCAGTATTTT
abundance: .; d_gene: .; j_gene: TRBJ2-1; v_gene: TRBV5-1; CDR3aa: CASEVGGTFSYNEQFF; CDR3nt: TGCGCCAGCGAAGTCGGGGGTACCTTCTCCTACAATGAGCAGTTCTTC
abundance: .; d_gene: .; j_gene: TRBJ2-3; v_gene: TRBV16; CDR3aa: CASSHLTGLDTQYF; CDR3nt: TGTGCCAGCAGCCACCTGACAGGCCTCGATACGCAGTATTTT
abundance: .; d_gene: TRBD1; j_gene: TRBJ2-7; v_gene: TRBV25-1; CDR3aa: CASSEQGQGAYEQYF; CDR3nt: TGTGCCAGCAGTGAACAGGGGCAGGGGGCCTACGAGCAGTACTTC
abundance: .; d_gene: TRBD2; j_gene: TRBJ2-3; v_gene: TRBV6-1; CDR3aa: CASSVGLASGDTQYF; CDR3nt: TGTGCCAGCAGCGTTGGACTAGCCTCTGGGGATACGCAGTATTTT
abundance: .; d_gene: .; j_gene: TRBJ2-7; v_gene: TRBV11-2; CDR3aa: CASSPKTVSYEQYF; CDR3nt: TGTGCCAGCAGCCCCAAAACGGTCTCCTACGAGCAGTACTTC
abundance: .; d_gene: TRBD1; j_gene: TRBJ2-1; v_gene: TRBV4-2; CDR3aa: CASSHGQGGYNEQFF; CDR3nt: TGTGCCAGCAGCCATGGACAGGGGGGCTACAATGAGCAGTTCTTC
abundance: .; d_gene: TRBD2; j_gene: TRBJ2-1; v_gene: TRBV10-3; CDR3aa: CAISVYSGRNNEQFF; CDR3nt: TGTGCCATCAGTGTTTATAGCGGGAGAAACAATGAGCAGTTCTTC
abundance: .; d_gene: TRBD2; j_gene: TRBJ2-7; v_gene: TRBV5-1; CDR3aa: CASSASGGVGEQYF; CDR3nt: TGCGCCAGCAGCGCGAGCGGGGGGGTTGGCGAGCAGTACTTC
abundance: .; d_gene: .; j_gene: TRBJ1-2; v_gene: TRBV30; CDR3aa: CAWTLADRIANYGYTF; CDR3nt: TGTGCCTGGACCCTCGCTGACAGAATAGCTAACTATGGCTACACCTTC
abundance: .; d_gene: TRBD1; j_gene: TRBJ1-2; v_gene: TRBV5-1; CDR3aa: CASSHRDSPYGYTF; CDR3nt: TGCGCCAGCAGCCACCGGGACAGCCCCTATGGCTACACCTTC
abundance: .; d_gene: TRBD1; j_gene: TRBJ2-5; v_gene: TRBV7-3; CDR3aa: CASSFWTGETQYF; CDR3nt: TGTGCCAGCAGCTTTTGGACAGGGGAGACCCAGTACTTC
abundance: .; d_gene: TRBD2; j_gene: TRBJ2-3; v_gene: TRBV19; CDR3aa: CASSRTGLALYF; CDR3nt: TGTGCCAGTAGTAGAACGGGACTAGCTTTGTATTTT
abundance: few; d_gene: .; j_gene: TRBJ1-2; v_gene: TRBV6-1; CDR3aa: CASRARVRDGYTF; CDR3nt: TGTGCCAGCAGAGCCAGGGTCCGGGATGGCTACACCTTC
abundance: .; d_gene: TRBD1; j_gene: TRBJ1-4; v_gene: TRBV6-5; CDR3aa: CASSHGQGKKLFF; CDR3nt: TGTGCCAGCAGCCACGGACAGGGGAAAAAACTGTTTTTT
abundance: .; d_gene: .; j_gene: TRBJ2-3; v_gene: TRBV27; CDR3aa: CASSLSRGVGTDTQYF; CDR3nt: TGTGCCAGCAGTTTATCGCGGGGCGTGGGCACAGATACGCAGTATTTT
abundance: once; d_gene: TRBD1; j_gene: TRBJ1-1; v_gene: TRBV6-4; CDR3aa: CASSLDRGTEAFF; CDR3nt: TGTGCCAGCAGTCTCGACAGGGGCACTGAAGCTTTCTTT
abundance: .; d_gene: .; j_gene: TRBJ2-7; v_gene: TRBV7-6; CDR3aa: CASSTGTGRSYEQYF; CDR3nt: TGTGCCAGCAGCACCGGGACCGGCCGGTCCTACGAGCAGTACTTC
abundance: .; d_gene: .; j_gene: TRBJ2-7; v_gene: TRBV6-1; CDR3aa: CASNPWGSTYEQYF; CDR3nt: TGTGCCAGCAACCCTTGGGGTAGTACCTACGAGCAGTACTTC